Listed below are T cell receptor beta chains from one sample, sequenced in a study of graft-versus-host responses after intestinal transplantation. Libraries were prepared by immunoSEQ multiplex PCR; TCRdb keeps only in-frame clonotypes and omits some of them. This table holds about 70,000 clones, 90% found once. These receptors have no known antigen. The sequencing here drew on unstimulated CD8+ T cells sorted from spleen or lymph node cells, taken before intestinal transplant. These receptor sequences come from a human donor who received an intestinal transplant. CDR3s include the opening cysteine and the closing phenylalanine or tryptophan. The order of the fields is V gene, J gene, clone size, D gene, CDR3 DNA, CDR3 protein. A D gene is named only where the DNA matches it firmly. The size field is filled for only some rows; it gives once, few, many or a size class.

V: TRBV6-6; J: TRBJ1-6; size: .; D: .; DNA: TGTGCCAGCACCCCGGGTAGTAATTCACCCCTCCACTTT; CDR3: CASTPGSNSPLHF
V: TRBV2; J: TRBJ2-2; size: .; D: TRBD1; DNA: TGTGCCAGCAGTATCCAGACAGGGATCACCGGGGAGCTGTTTTTT; CDR3: CASSIQTGITGELFF
V: TRBV6-5; J: TRBJ2-1; size: .; D: TRBD1; DNA: TGTGCCAGCAGCCCCCATAACGGACAGGGTGAGTTCTTC; CDR3: CASSPHNGQGEFF
V: TRBV6-6; J: TRBJ2-5; size: .; D: TRBD1; DNA: TGTGCCACCACCAGGGGGTTACAAGAGACCCAGTACTTC; CDR3: CATTRGLQETQYF
V: TRBV4-2; J: TRBJ1-3; size: once; D: .; DNA: TGTGCCAGCAGCCAGCTCCTGGGAGTTGTGGACACCATATATTTT; CDR3: CASSQLLGVVDTIYF
V: TRBV7-9; J: TRBJ2-3; size: .; D: .; DNA: TGTGCCAGCAGCTTAGTGTGGGGCAGCCATACGCAGTATTTT; CDR3: CASSLVWGSHTQYF
V: TRBV5-8; J: TRBJ2-3; size: .; D: .; DNA: TGTGCCAGCAGCTTGGATGGAGGGGCTAGCACAGATACGCAGTATTTT; CDR3: CASSLDGGASTDTQYF
V: TRBV11-2; J: TRBJ2-7; size: .; D: .; DNA: TGTGCCAGCAGCTTATCTTTCTACGAGCAGTACTTC; CDR3: CASSLSFYEQYF
V: TRBV4-1; J: TRBJ2-5; size: .; D: .; DNA: TGCGCCAGCAGCCCCCCTTCGGACAGCCAAGAGACCCAGTACTTC; CDR3: CASSPPSDSQETQYF
V: TRBV15; J: TRBJ2-7; size: .; D: .; DNA: TGTGCCACCAGCAGAGTCTTGTCCTCCTACGAGCAGTACTTC; CDR3: CATSRVLSSYEQYF
V: TRBV4-1; J: TRBJ2-1; size: .; D: TRBD2; DNA: TGCGCCAGCAGCCAAGTTGTGGTAGCGGGGGAGAATGAGCAGTTCTTC; CDR3: CASSQVVVAGENEQFF
V: TRBV29-1; J: TRBJ2-1; size: .; D: TRBD2; DNA: TGCAGCGTCGACGGGGGGTCCTACAATGAGCAGTTCTTC; CDR3: CSVDGGSYNEQFF
V: TRBV15; J: TRBJ2-3; size: .; D: .; DNA: TGTGCCACCAGCAGAGATCTCGGCGGGGCTAGCACAGATACGCAGTATTTT; CDR3: CATSRDLGGASTDTQYF
V: TRBV6-5; J: TRBJ1-3; size: .; D: .; DNA: TGTGCCAGCAGGAGGGGACAAATCTCTGGAAACACCATATATTTT; CDR3: CASRRGQISGNTIYF
V: TRBV11-2; J: TRBJ1-5; size: .; D: .; DNA: TGTGCCAGCAGCCATAGGGGCGGCAATCAGCCCCAGCATTTT; CDR3: CASSHRGGNQPQHF
V: TRBV7-6; J: TRBJ2-7; size: .; D: TRBD2; DNA: TGTGCCAGCAGCGCGGGGGTTAGCGGGGGGGGAACCTACGAGCAGTACTTC; CDR3: CASSAGVSGGGTYEQYF
V: TRBV7-3; J: TRBJ2-3; size: .; D: TRBD2; DNA: TGTGCCAGCAGCTTCGGGGGGGGAACAGATACGCAGTATTTT; CDR3: CASSFGGGTDTQYF
V: TRBV5-1; J: TRBJ2-1; size: .; D: TRBD1; DNA: TGCGCCAGCAGCTGGACAGGGGGCGAGCAGTTCTTC; CDR3: CASSWTGGEQFF
V: TRBV29-1; J: TRBJ2-7; size: .; D: .; DNA: TGCAGCGTTGAAGTCGGAGGAGGGAACGAGCAGTACTTC; CDR3: CSVEVGGGNEQYF
V: TRBV2; J: TRBJ2-7; size: .; D: .; DNA: TGTGCCAGCCTAGGGGTTGGCTACGAGCAGTACTTC; CDR3: CASLGVGYEQYF
V: TRBV13; J: TRBJ1-5; size: .; D: .; DNA: TGTGCCAGCAGCTTAAGGAGTCAGCCCCAGCATTTT; CDR3: CASSLRSQPQHF
V: TRBV13; J: TRBJ2-7; size: once; D: TRBD2; DNA: TGTGCCAGCAGCTTAGGGAATGGGGAGCGGGGGACACCCTACGAGCAGTACTTC; CDR3: CASSLGNGERGTPYEQYF
V: TRBV29-1; J: TRBJ2-2; size: .; D: TRBD2; DNA: TGCAGCGTCGGACTAGCGGGGGGGAATACCGGGGAGCTGTTTTTT; CDR3: CSVGLAGGNTGELFF